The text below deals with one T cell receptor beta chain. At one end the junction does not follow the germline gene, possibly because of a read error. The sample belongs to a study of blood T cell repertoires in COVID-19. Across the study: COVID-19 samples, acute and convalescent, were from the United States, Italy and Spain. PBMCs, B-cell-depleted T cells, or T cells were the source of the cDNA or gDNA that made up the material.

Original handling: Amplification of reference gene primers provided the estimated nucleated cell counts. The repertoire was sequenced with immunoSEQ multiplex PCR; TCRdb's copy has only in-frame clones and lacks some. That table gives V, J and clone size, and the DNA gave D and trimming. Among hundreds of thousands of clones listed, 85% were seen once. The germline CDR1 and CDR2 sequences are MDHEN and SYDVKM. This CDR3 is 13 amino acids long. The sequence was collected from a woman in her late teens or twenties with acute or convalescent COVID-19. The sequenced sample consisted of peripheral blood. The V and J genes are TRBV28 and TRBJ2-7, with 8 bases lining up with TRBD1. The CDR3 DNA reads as TGTGCCAGCAGTCTCGACAGGGGTTACGCGCAGTACTTC. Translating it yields CASSLDRGYAQYF.